This is a list of T cell receptor beta chains from one sample in a study of cytotoxic CD8 clonotypes in ibrutinib-treated CLL. Sequencing was performed with immunoSEQ multiplex PCR; in TCRdb, only in-frame clones are kept and a portion is missing. The sample includes about 97,000 clones, more than 75% of them seen just once. The material sequenced was PBMCs, taken after 12 months of ibrutinib treatment. The origin of the receptors is a human donor with chronic lymphocytic leukemia. CDR3s include the opening cysteine and the closing phenylalanine or tryptophan. The D gene is left open where the match is weak. Rows may omit the clone size; those that give it use once, few, many or a size class.

j_call clone_size v_call d_call cdr3_length cdr3_aa
TRBJ2-2 NA TRBV28 TRBD1 17 CASSFTGGRANTGELFF
TRBJ1-1 NA TRBV30 NA 12 CAWSVKGTEAFF
TRBJ2-7 once TRBV5-5 NA 13 CASSLKISYEQYF
TRBJ2-2 NA TRBV4-3 NA 15 CASSQVSGGPGELFF
TRBJ1-1 NA TRBV6-6 NA 13 CASIFRENTEAFF
TRBJ1-1 few TRBV4-2 NA 11 CASSLGPEAFF
TRBJ2-1 NA TRBV28 TRBD2 16 CASSSLSGGAYNEQFF
TRBJ2-1 NA TRBV9 NA 14 CASSVGDTYNEQFF
TRBJ2-1 NA TRBV5-1 NA 18 CASSLATGTQSSYNEQFF
TRBJ1-5 NA TRBV2 NA 13 CASSAGQFQPQHF
TRBJ2-1 NA TRBV2 NA 11 CASSRQYEQFF
TRBJ2-5 few TRBV6-6 NA 11 CASSPTLFQYF
TRBJ2-1 NA TRBV7-2 NA 14 CASRQTRGIREQFF
TRBJ2-1 NA TRBV5-1 NA 12 CASSPERNEQFF
TRBJ2-2 NA TRBV7-9 NA 14 CASSVSRSDGELFF
TRBJ1-3 NA TRBV28 NA 17 CATTPPRGSAWGNTIYF
TRBJ2-2 NA TRBV5-1 TRBD1 17 CASSLASGQGGTGELFF
TRBJ1-1 NA TRBV30 NA 14 CAWARGGVVTEAFF
TRBJ1-6 few TRBV5-1 NA 14 CASRPSNKESPLHF
TRBJ1-2 NA TRBV5-6 NA 13 CASSFKTGLGYTF
TRBJ1-1 few TRBV10-1 NA 15 CASSGTRPFYTEAFF
TRBJ2-1 NA TRBV7-2 NA 15 CASSPADQSYNEQFF
TRBJ2-2 NA TRBV2 TRBD1 15 CASIVDRGGTGELFF
TRBJ1-2 few TRBV7-9 NA 11 CASRGDVGYTF
TRBJ2-5 NA TRBV19 TRBD1 16 CASSTLRTGGGETQYF
TRBJ2-5 NA TRBV18 NA 13 CASSPSPQETQYF
TRBJ1-3 NA TRBV15 NA 15 CATSRDVGSGNTIYF
TRBJ1-4 NA TRBV5-1 NA 15 CASSLVGAENEKLFF
TRBJ2-1 NA TRBV18 TRBD1 14 CASSPGQGANEQFF
TRBJ2-3 once TRBV19 TRBD2 15 CASSRRGVGTDTQYF
TRBJ2-5 NA TRBV10-3 NA 14 CAISRTDNQETQYF
TRBJ1-5 NA TRBV27 TRBD1 13 CASSGQGGQPQHF
TRBJ2-7 many TRBV5-1 TRBD1 14 CASSLEGQGYEQYF
TRBJ1-2 NA TRBV5-1 NA 15 CASSFYGPQRDGYTF
TRBJ2-7 NA TRBV18 NA 14 CASSPSRGSNEQYF
TRBJ2-3 NA TRBV5-1 NA 15 CASSKGGQGTDTQYF
TRBJ1-1 NA TRBV6-5 NA 13 CASSYEPNTEAFF
TRBJ1-1 NA TRBV7-9 TRBD1 13 CASSRGQGSEAFF
TRBJ2-5 NA TRBV27 TRBD1 16 CASSPRDRGLGETQYF
TRBJ1-1 NA TRBV6-6 NA 12 CASRPGLTEAFF
TRBJ1-1 NA TRBV6-6 TRBD1 14 CASSYGQGGTEAFF
TRBJ1-5 NA TRBV5-6 NA 14 CASSSEQRPQPQHF
TRBJ2-6 NA TRBV5-1 NA 17 CASSFGGKLSGANVLTF
TRBJ2-1 NA TRBV5-4 NA 13 CASSQRRGNEQFF
TRBJ2-5 NA TRBV7-2 TRBD2 14 CASSLLERGVTQYF
TRBJ2-1 NA TRBV7-3 NA 14 CASSSGSWGNEQFF
TRBJ2-3 NA TRBV27 NA 15 CASSFWGDIGDTQYF
TRBJ1-6 NA TRBV7-9 NA 12 CASSLDGGPLHF
TRBJ1-3 NA TRBV11-3 NA 15 CASSLRRASGNTIYF
TRBJ1-2 NA TRBV4-1 NA 14 CASSQDRGPYGYTF